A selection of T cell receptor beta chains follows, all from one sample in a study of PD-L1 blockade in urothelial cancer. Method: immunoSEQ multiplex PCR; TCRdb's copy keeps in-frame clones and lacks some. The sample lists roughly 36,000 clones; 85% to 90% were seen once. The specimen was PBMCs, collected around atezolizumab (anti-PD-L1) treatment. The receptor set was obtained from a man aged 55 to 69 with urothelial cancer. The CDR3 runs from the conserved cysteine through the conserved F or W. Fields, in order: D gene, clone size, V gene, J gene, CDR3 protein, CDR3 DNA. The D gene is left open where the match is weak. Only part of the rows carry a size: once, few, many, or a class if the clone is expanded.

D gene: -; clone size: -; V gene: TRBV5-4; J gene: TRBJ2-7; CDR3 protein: CASSLVGPSSYEQYF; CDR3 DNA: TGTGCCAGCAGCTTGGTTGGGCCGAGCTCCTACGAGCAGTACTTC
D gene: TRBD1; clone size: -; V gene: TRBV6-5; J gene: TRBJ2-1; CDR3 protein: CASSYRTGGPNEQFF; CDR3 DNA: TGTGCCAGCAGTTACAGGACAGGGGGACCCAATGAGCAGTTCTTC
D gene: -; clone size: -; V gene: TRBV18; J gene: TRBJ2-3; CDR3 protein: CASSLQTGEIATQYF; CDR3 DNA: TGTGCCAGCTCACTCCAGACAGGTGAAATCGCTACGCAGTATTTT
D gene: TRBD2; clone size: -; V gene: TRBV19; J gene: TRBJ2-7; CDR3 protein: CASSPSGPYEQYF; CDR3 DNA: TGTGCCAGTAGCCCTAGCGGTCCCTACGAGCAGTACTTC
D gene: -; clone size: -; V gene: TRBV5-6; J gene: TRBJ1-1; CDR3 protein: CASSLGAGDEAFF; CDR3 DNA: TGTGCCAGCAGTCTGGGCGCGGGTGATGAAGCTTTCTTT
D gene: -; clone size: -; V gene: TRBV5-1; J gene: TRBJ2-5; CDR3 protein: CASSFRSGAEETQYF; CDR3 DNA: TGCGCCAGCAGCTTTCGGTCTGGGGCCGAGGAGACCCAGTACTTC
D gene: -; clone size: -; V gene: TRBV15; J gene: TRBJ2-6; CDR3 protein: CATSRGGYGANVLTF; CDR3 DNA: TGTGCCACCAGCAGAGGAGGGTACGGGGCCAACGTCCTGACTTTC
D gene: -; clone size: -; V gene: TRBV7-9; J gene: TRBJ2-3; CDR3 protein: CASSLIGAQDTQYF; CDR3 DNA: TGTGCCAGCAGCTTAATAGGGGCCCAAGATACGCAGTATTTT
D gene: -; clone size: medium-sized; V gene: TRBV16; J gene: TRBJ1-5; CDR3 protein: CASSLPPEVNQPQHF; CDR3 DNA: TGTGCCAGCAGCCTTCCGCCGGAGGTAAATCAGCCCCAGCATTTT
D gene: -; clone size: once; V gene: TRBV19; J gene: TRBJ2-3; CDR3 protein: CASDQGSTDTQYF; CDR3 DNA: TGTGCCAGCGACCAGGGGAGCACAGATACGCAGTATTTT
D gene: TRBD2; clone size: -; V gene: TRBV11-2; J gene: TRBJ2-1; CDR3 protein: CASSFGLAGDSYNEQFF; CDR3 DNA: TGTGCCAGCAGCTTCGGACTAGCGGGAGACTCCTACAATGAGCAGTTCTTC
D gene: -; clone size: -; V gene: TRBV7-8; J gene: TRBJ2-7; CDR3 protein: CASSFGGAGYEQYF; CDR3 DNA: TGTGCCAGCAGCTTTGGCGGGGCCGGGTACGAGCAGTACTTC
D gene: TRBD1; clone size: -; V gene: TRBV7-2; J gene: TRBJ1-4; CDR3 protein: CASSSDRGGEKLFF; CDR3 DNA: TGTGCCAGCAGCTCAGACAGGGGGGGGGAAAAACTGTTTTTT
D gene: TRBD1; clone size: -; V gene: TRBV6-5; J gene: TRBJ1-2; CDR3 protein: CASSFQGVPTYGYTF; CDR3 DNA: TGTGCCAGCAGTTTTCAGGGGGTTCCTACCTATGGCTACACCTTC
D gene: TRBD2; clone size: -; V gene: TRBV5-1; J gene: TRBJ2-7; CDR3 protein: CASSLARLAGGDEQYF; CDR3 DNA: TGCGCCAGCAGCTTGGCTCGTCTAGCGGGAGGCGACGAGCAGTACTTC
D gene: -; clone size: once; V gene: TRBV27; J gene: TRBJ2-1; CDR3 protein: CASSLDTGGVYNEQFF; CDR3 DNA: TGTGCCAGCAGTTTAGACACAGGGGGGGTGTACAATGAGCAGTTCTTC
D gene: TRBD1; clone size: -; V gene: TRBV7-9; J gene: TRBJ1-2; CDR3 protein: CASSFGTGQDYGYTF; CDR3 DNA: TGTGCCAGCAGCTTTGGGACAGGGCAAGACTATGGCTACACCTTC
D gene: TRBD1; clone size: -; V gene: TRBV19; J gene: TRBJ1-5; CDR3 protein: CASQRDRGLSQPQHF; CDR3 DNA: TGTGCCAGCCAACGGGACAGGGGTCTGAGTCAGCCCCAGCATTTT
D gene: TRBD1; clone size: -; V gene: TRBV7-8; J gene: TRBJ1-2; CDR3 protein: CASSLLTSGTGRSGYTF; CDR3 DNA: TGTGCCAGCAGCCTCCTAACCTCCGGGACAGGGAGGAGTGGCTACACCTTC
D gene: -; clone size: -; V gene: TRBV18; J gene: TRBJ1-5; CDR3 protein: CASSLSLSNQPQHF; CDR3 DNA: TGTGCCAGCTCACTTAGCCTAAGCAATCAGCCCCAGCATTTT
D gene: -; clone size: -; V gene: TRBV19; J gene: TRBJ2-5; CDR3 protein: CASSMGAGVETQYF; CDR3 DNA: TGTGCCAGTAGTATGGGGGCGGGGGTGGAGACCCAGTACTTC
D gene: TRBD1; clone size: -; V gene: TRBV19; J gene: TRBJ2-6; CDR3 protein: CASSTRQGGRSGANVLTF; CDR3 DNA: TGTGCCAGTAGTACACGACAGGGTGGGAGATCTGGGGCCAACGTCCTGACTTTC
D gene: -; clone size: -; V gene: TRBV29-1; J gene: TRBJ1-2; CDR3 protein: CSVDRGDGYTF; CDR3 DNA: TGCAGCGTTGATAGGGGCGATGGCTACACCTTC
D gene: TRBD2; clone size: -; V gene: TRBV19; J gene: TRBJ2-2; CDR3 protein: CASRTSGTGELFF; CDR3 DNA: TGTGCCAGTAGAACTAGCGGCACCGGGGAGCTGTTTTTT
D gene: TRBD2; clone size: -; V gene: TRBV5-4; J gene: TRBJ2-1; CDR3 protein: CASSFFGTSGSNEQFF; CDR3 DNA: TGTGCCAGCAGCTTCTTCGGGACTAGCGGGAGCAATGAGCAGTTCTTC
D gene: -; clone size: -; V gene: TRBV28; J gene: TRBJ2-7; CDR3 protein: CASSLSDWTTPLDEQYF; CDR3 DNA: TGTGCCAGCAGTTTATCGGATTGGACAACACCCTTGGACGAGCAGTACTTC
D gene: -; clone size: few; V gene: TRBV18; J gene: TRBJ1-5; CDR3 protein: CASSLTALYNQPQHF; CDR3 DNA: TGTGCCAGCTCATTGACAGCCTTATACAATCAGCCCCAGCATTTT
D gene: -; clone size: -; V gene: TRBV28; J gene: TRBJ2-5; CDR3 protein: CASSSGAAYQETQYF; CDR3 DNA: TGTGCCAGCAGTTCTGGGGCAGCTTACCAAGAGACCCAGTACTTC
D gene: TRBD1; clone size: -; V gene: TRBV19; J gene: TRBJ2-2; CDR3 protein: CASSIPRGRNTGELFF; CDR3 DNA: TGTGCCAGTAGTATCCCCAGGGGGCGCAACACCGGGGAGCTGTTTTTT
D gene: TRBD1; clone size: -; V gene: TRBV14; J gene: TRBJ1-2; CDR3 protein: CASSQDWPGTGGAWGYGYTF; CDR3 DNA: TGTGCCAGCAGCCAAGATTGGCCGGGGACAGGGGGCGCCTGGGGCTATGGCTACACCTTC
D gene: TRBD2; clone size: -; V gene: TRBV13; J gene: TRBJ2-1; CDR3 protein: CASSPGLAGAHEQFF; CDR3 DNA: TGTGCCAGCAGCCCCGGACTAGCGGGAGCCCATGAGCAGTTCTTC
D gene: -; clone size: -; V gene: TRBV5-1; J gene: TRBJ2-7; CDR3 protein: CASSSTTTGLSYEQYF; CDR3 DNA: TGCGCCAGCAGCTCAACAACGACAGGACTCTCCTACGAGCAGTACTTC
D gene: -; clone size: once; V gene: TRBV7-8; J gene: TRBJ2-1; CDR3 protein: CASTRDSREDEQFF; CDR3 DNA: TGTGCCAGCACCCGGGACTCCAGGGAGGATGAGCAGTTCTTC
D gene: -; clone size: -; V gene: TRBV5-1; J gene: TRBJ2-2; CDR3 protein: CASSLMGGTGELFF; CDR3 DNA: TGCGCCAGCAGCTTGATGGGGGGTACCGGGGAGCTGTTTTTT
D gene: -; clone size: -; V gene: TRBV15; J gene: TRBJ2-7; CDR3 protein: CATSGPRDRATYEQYF; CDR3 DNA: TGTGCCACCAGCGGGCCGCGGGACAGAGCTACCTACGAGCAGTACTTC
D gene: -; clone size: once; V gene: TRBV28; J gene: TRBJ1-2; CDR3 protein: CASRPITGYNYGYTF; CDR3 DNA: TGTGCCAGCAGACCCATAACAGGCTATAACTATGGCTACACCTTC
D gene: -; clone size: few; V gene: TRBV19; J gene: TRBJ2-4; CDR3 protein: CASVGGALRNIQYF; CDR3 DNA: TGTGCCAGTGTTGGGGGGGCGCTGAGAAACATTCAGTACTTC
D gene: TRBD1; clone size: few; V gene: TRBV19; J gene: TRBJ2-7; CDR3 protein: CASSRRDRGFHEQYF; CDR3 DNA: TGTGCCAGTAGTCGCCGGGACAGGGGGTTTCACGAGCAGTACTTC
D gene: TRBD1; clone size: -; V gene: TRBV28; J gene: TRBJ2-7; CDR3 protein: CASMEGTGTIYEQYF; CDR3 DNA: TGTGCCAGCATGGAGGGGACAGGGACCATCTACGAGCAGTACTTC
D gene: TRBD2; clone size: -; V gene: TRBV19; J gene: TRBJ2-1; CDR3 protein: CASSIDPPGLGSYNEQFF; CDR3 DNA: TGTGCCAGTAGTATAGATCCTCCGGGACTAGGATCCTACAATGAGCAGTTCTTC
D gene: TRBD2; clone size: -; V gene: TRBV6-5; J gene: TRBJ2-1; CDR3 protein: CATRTSGGRNEQFF; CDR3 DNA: TGTGCCACCCGGACTAGCGGGGGGAGGAATGAGCAGTTCTTC
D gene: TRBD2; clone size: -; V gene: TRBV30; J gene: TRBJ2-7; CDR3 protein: CAWNPGLAGGPSYEQYF; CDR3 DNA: TGTGCCTGGAATCCGGGACTAGCGGGAGGCCCCTCCTACGAGCAGTACTTC
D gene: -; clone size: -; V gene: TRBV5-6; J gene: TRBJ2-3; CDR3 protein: CASFISGRTDTQYF; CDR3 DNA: TGTGCCAGCTTCATCAGTGGGAGGACAGATACGCAGTATTTT
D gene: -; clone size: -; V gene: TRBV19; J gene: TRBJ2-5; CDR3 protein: CASSYRTNMYPGTQYF; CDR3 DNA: TGTGCCAGTAGTTACAGGACAAATATGTACCCAGGGACCCAGTACTTC
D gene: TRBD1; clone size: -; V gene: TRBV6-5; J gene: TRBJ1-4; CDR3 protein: CASRTGGRGEKLFF; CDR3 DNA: TGTGCCAGCAGGACAGGGGGGCGAGGGGAAAAACTGTTTTTT
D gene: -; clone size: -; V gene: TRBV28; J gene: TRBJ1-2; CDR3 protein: CASRTGLYGYTF; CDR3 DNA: TGTGCCAGCAGAACAGGGCTCTATGGCTACACCTTC
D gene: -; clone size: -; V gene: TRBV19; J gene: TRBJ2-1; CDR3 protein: CASKASENNEQFF; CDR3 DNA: TGTGCCAGTAAGGCTAGCGAGAACAATGAGCAGTTCTTC
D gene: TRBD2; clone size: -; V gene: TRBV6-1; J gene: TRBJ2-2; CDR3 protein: CASSSIAGNTGELFF; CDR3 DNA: TGTGCCAGCAGCTCTATAGCGGGAAACACCGGGGAGCTGTTTTTT
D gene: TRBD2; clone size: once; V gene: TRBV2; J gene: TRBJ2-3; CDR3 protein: CASSGLTSGADTQYF; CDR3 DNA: TGTGCCAGCAGTGGCCTGACTAGCGGTGCAGATACGCAGTATTTT
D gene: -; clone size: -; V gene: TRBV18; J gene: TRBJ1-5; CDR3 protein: CASSPFRDNTGSNQPQHF; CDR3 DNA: TGTGCCAGCTCACCGTTCCGGGACAACACAGGGAGCAATCAGCCCCAGCATTTT
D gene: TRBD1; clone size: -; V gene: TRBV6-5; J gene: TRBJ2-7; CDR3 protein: CASSLQPGQGGYEQYF; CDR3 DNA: TGTGCCAGCAGTTTGCAACCGGGACAGGGGGGCTACGAGCAGTACTTC
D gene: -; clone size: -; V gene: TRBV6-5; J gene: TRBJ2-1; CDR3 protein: CASSYSPYNEQFF; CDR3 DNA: TGTGCCAGCAGTTACTCCCCTTACAATGAGCAGTTCTTC
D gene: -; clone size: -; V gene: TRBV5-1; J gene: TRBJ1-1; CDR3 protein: CASSTELNTEAFF; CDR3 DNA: TGCGCCAGCTCCACAGAGCTCAACACTGAAGCTTTCTTT